This T cell receptor beta chain came from a study of T cell changes during pregnancy in multiple sclerosis. The CDR3 is made up of 15 amino acids. V lost 0 bases and J lost 2, with 10 bases in between. The germline CDR1 and CDR2 sequences are LGHNA and YNFKEQ. Assay used: immunoSEQ multiplex PCR; TCRdb lists only in-frame clones, some missing. Altogether 55,000 or so clones are present, around 92% being singletons, with the ten largest covering about 0.15%. The sample was CD4+ T cells from peripheral blood mononuclear cells, taken after pregnancy. The chain employs TRBV4-2 and TRBJ1-2, with D perhaps matching TRBD1 (5 bases). The origin of this receptor is a female donor in good health, enrolled as a control in a pregnancy study. The CDR3 DNA reads TGTGCCAGCAGCCAAGATCGCAGGGAAAACTATGGCTACACCTTC. This encodes CASSQDRRENYGYTF.